This T cell receptor beta chain was identified during a study of metastatic and nonmetastatic thyroid tumors. Across the whole study: Malignant and benign thyroid patients had repertoires compared in peripheral blood and tumor or nodule tissue. Study outcomes and limitations: It was reported that TCR beta diversity was significantly higher in malignant thyroid tumors than benign nodules, in blood and tumor.

With MiXCR, TCRdb called clones anew from the PCR reads. The sample lists about 23,000 clones; about 20% were seen once. This clone was picked up many times. What it recognizes is unknown. No patient had received any treatment before thyroid surgery. This CDR3 has 15 residues. Looked up from germline, CDR1 is SGHRS and CDR2 is YFSETQ. Trimming removed 0 bases from V and 7 bases from J; junction bases left unmatched: 7. The receptor was derived from a female donor with papillary thyroid cancer or a benign thyroid nodule (not recorded which). Some clones in this sample may be carry-over from other donors' samples. The sequenced sample consisted of blood. The chain links TRBV5-1 to TRBJ2-1; 7 bases align to TRBD2. CDR3 sequence reads: CASSLGFGGRNEQFF. CDR3 nucleotides: TGCGCCAGCAGCTTGGGATTCGGGGGGAGGAATGAGCAGTTCTTC.